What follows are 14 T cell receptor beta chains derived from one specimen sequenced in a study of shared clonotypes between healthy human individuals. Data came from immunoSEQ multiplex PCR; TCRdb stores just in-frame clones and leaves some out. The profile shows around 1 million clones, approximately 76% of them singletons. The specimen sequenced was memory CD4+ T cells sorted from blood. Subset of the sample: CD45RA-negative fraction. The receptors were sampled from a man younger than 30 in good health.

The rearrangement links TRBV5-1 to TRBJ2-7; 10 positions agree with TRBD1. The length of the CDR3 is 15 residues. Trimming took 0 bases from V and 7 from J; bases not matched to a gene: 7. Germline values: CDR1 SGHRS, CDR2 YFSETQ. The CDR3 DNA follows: TGCGCCAGCAGCTTGGGCCCGGGACAGGGGCGAGAGCAGTACTTC. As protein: CASSLGPGQGREQYF.

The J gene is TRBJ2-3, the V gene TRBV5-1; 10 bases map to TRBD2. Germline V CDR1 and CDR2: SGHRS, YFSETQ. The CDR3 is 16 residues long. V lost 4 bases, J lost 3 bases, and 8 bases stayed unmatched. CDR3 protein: CASSPSAGGRTDTQYF. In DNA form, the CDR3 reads TGCGCCAGCAGCCCGTCAGCGGGGGGGAGAACAGATACGCAGTATTTT.

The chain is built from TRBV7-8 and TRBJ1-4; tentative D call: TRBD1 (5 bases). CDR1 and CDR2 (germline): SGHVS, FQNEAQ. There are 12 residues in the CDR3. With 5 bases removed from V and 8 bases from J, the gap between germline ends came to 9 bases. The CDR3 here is CASSLRGEKLFF. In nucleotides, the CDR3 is TGTGCCAGCAGCCTGAGGGGAGAAAAACTGTTTTTT.

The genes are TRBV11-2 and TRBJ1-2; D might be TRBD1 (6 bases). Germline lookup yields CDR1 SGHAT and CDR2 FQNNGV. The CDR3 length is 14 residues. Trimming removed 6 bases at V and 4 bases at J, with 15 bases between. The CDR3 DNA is TGTGCCAGCAGATCCCTAACAGGGAGCTATGGCTACACCTTC. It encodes CASRSLTGSYGYTF.

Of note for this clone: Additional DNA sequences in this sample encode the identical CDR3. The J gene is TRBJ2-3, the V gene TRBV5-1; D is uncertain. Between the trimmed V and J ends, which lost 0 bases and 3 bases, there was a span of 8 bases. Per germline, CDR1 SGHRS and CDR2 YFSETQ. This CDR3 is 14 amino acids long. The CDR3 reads CASSLGYSTDTQYF. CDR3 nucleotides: TGCGCCAGCAGCTTGGGGTATTCGACAGATACGCAGTATTTT.

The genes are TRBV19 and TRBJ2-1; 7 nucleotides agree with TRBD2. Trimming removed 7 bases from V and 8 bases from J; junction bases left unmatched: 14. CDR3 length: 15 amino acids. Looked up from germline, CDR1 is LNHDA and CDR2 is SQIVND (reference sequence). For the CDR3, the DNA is TGTGCCAGTACCCTCATCCACGGGGGGAGAGATGAGCAGTTCTTC. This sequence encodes CASTLIHGGRDEQFF.

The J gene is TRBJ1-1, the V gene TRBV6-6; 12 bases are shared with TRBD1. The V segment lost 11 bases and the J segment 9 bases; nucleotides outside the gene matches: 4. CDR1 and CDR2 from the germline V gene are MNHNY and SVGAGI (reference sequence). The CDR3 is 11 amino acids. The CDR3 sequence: CAHGTGGKAFF. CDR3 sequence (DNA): TGTGCCCACGGGACAGGGGGCAAAGCTTTCTTT.

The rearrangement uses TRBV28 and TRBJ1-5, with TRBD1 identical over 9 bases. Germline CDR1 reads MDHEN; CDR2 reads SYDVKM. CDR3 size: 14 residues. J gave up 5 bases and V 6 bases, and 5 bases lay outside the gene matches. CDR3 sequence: CASRGDRGDQPQHF. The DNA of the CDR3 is TGTGCCAGCAGGGGCGACAGGGGGGATCAGCCCCAGCATTTT.

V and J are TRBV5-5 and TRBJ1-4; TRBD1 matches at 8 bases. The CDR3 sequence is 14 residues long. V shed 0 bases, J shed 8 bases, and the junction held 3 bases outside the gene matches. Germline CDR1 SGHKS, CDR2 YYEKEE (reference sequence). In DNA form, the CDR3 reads TGTGCCAGCAGCTTGGGACAGGGGAACGAAAAACTGTTTTTT. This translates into CASSLGQGNEKLFF.

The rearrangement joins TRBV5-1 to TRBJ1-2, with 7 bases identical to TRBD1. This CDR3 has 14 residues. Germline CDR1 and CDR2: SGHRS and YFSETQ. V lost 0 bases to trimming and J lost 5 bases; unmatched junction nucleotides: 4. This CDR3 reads CASSLGGQSYGYTF. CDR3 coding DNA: TGCGCCAGCAGCTTGGGGGGACAGTCTTATGGCTACACCTTC.

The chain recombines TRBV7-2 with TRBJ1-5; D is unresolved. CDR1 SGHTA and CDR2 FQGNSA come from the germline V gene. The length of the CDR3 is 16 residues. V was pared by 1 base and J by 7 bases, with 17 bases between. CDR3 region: CASSLGPIAQWQPQHF. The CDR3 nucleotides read TGTGCCAGCAGCTTAGGACCTATCGCCCAATGGCAGCCCCAGCATTTT.

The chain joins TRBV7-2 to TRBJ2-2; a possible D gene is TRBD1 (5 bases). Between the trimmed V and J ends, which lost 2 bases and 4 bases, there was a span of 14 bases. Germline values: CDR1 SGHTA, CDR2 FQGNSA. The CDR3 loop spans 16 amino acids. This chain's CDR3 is CASSLFLGEGTGELFF. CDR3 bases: TGTGCCAGCAGCTTATTCCTAGGGGAAGGCACCGGGGAGCTGTTTTTT.

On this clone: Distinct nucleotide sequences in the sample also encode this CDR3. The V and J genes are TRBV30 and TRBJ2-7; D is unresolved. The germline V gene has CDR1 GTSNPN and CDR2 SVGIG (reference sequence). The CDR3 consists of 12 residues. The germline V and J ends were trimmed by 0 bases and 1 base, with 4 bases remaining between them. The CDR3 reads CAWSVGSYEQYF. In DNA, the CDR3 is TGTGCCTGGAGTGTAGGGTCCTACGAGCAGTACTTC.

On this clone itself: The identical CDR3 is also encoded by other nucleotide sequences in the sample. The CDR3 spells CASSTGLNTDTQYF. The CDR3 region has the DNA TGTGCCAGCAGTACGGGACTTAACACAGATACGCAGTATTTT. The chain carries TRBV6-4 and TRBJ2-3; the D gene is possibly TRBD2 (6 bases). Trimming cost V 5 bases and J 2 bases, with 11 bases left between them. The CDR3 contains 14 residues. CDR1 and CDR2 from the germline V gene are MRHNA and SNTAGT.